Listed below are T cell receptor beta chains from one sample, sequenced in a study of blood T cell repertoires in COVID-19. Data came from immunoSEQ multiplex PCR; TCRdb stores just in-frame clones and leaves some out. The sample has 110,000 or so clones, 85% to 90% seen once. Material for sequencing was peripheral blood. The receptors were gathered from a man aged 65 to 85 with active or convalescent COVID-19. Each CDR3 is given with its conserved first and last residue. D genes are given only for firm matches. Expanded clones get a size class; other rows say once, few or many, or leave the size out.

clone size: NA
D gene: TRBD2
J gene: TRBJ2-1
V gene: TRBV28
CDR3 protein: CASSFGGRGGFNEQFF
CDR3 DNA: TGTGCCAGCAGTTTCGGCGGGAGGGGGGGGTTTAATGAGCAGTTCTTC

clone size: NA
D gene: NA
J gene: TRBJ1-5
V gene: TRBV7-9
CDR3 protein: CASSSSSGQHF
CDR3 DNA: TGTGCCAGCAGCTCCTCTTCGGGTCAGCATTTT

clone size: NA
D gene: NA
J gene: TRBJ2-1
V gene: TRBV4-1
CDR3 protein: CASSQSGSRTTNEQFF
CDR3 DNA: TGCGCCAGCAGCCAATCAGGGTCCCGGACGACCAATGAGCAGTTCTTC

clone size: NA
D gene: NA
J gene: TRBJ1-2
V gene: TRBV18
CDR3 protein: CASALEGLTYGYTF
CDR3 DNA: TGTGCCAGCGCTTTGGAGGGATTAACCTATGGCTACACCTTC

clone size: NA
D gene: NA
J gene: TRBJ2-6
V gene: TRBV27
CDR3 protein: CASRITSSGANVLTF
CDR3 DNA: TGTGCCAGCAGAATAACGAGCTCTGGGGCCAACGTCCTGACTTTC

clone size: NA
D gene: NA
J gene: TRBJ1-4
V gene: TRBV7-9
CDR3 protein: CASSPHGDMEKLFF
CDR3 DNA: TGTGCCAGCAGTCCTCACGGGGACATGGAAAAACTGTTTTTT

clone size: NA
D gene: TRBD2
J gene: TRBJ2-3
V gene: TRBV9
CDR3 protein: CASSVAQAGGPRSTDTQYF
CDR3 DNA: TGTGCCAGCAGCGTAGCTCAAGCGGGAGGGCCGCGAAGCACAGATACGCAGTATTTT

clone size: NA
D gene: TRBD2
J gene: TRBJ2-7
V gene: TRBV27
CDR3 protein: CASSSLGLAGAAAYEQYF
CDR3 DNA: TGTGCCAGCAGTTCCTTGGGACTAGCGGGAGCGGCGGCCTACGAGCAGTACTTC

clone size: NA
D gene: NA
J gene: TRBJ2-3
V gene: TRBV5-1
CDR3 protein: CASSFTGALTDTQYF
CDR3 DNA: TGCGCCAGCAGCTTCACGGGAGCTCTCACAGATACGCAGTATTTT

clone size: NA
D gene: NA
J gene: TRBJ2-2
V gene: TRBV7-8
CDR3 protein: CASSLGEGGRTGELFF
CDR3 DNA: TGTGCCAGCAGCCTGGGGGAAGGGGGTAGGACCGGGGAGCTGTTTTTT

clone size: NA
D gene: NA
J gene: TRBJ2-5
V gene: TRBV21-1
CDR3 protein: CASKNRVPSSETQYF
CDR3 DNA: TGTGCCAGCAAAAACAGGGTCCCCAGTTCGGAGACCCAGTACTTC

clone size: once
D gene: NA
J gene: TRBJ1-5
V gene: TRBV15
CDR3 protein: CATSREGSQPQHF
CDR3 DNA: TGTGCCACCAGCAGGGAGGGGAGTCAGCCCCAGCATTTT

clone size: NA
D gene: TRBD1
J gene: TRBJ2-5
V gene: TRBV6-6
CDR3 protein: CASSRTWTGALQETQYF
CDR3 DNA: TGTGCCAGCAGCCGAACCTGGACAGGGGCCCTCCAAGAGACCCAGTACTTC

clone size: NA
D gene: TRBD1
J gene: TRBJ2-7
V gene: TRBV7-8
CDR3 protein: CASSLSPGTGEYEQYF
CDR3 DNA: TGTGCCAGCAGCTTATCCCCCGGGACAGGGGAGTACGAGCAGTACTTC

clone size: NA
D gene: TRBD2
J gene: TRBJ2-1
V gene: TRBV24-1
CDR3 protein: CATSEGLAGGIYNEQFF
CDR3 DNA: TGTGCCACCAGTGAGGGACTAGCGGGGGGGATCTACAATGAGCAGTTCTTC

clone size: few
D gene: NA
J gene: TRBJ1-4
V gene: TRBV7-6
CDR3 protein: CASSERGREEWPNEKLFF
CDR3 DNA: TGTGCCAGCAGCGAAAGGGGCAGGGAAGAGTGGCCTAATGAAAAACTGTTTTTT

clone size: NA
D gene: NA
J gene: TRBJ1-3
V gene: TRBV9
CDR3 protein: CASSVDLLVPTTSSGNTIYF
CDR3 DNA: TGTGCCAGCAGCGTAGACCTCCTTGTACCAACAACCTCCTCTGGAAACACCATATATTTT

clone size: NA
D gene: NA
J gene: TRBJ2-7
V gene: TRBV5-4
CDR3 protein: CASSLDGGIGSYEQYF
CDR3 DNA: TGTGCCAGCAGCTTGGATGGCGGGATAGGTTCCTACGAGCAGTACTTC

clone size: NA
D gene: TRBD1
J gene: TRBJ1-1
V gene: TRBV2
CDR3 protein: CASTLQGVNTEAFF
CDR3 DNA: TGTGCCAGCACCTTACAGGGGGTGAACACTGAAGCTTTCTTT

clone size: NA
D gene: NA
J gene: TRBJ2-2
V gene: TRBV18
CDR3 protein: CASSPLSRGLRGELFF
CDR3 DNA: TGTGCCAGCTCACCACTCAGCAGGGGATTGCGCGGGGAGCTGTTTTTT

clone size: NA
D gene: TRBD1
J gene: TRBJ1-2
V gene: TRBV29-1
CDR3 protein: CSVEGTGGNYGYTF
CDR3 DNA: TGCAGCGTTGAAGGGACAGGGGGCAACTATGGCTACACCTTC

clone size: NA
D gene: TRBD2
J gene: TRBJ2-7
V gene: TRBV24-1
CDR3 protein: CATRALGLAGPPGGYEQYF
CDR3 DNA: TGTGCCACCAGGGCGCTGGGACTAGCGGGACCTCCCGGTGGATACGAGCAGTACTTC

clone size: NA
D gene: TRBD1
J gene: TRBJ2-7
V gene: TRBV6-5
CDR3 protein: CASKKDRAAGYEQYF
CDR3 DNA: TGTGCCAGCAAAAAGGACAGGGCCGCCGGGTACGAGCAGTACTTC

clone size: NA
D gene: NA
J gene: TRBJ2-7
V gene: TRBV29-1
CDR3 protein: CSVDEGEREQYF
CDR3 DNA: TGCAGCGTTGACGAGGGGGAAAGAGAGCAGTACTTC

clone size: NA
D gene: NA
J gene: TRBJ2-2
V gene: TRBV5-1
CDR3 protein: CASRPTVNTGELFF
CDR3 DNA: TGCGCCAGCAGGCCGACAGTGAACACCGGGGAGCTGTTTTTT